One sample yielded the 28 T cell receptor beta chains listed below, sequenced in a study of blood T cells in healthy people across ages. A second PCR, run for about 6 to 11 cycles, used a sample-barcoded 5' primer plus a J-beta primer mix. MiXCR, run by TCRdb on the 5' RACE reads, gives a single entry per CDR3 protein. The table lists 540,000 or so distinct CDR3 sequences, about 25% of them singletons. These data are also associated with another study on T cells of mothers and their children.

Sequenced: blood. These TCRs come from a boy aged 5-17 years in good health.

This clonotype was observed a few times. The chain uses TRBV20-1 and TRBJ2-1; D gene unclear. Trimming shortened V by 0 bases and J by 0 bases, and 21 bases separated the two germline ends. CDR3 size: 19 residues. Germline CDR1 reads DFQATT; CDR2 reads SNEGSKA (reference sequence). CDR3 sequence (DNA): TGCAGTGCTAGAGATCCTGAGCCCCGCCGAAGAGGCTCCTACAATGAGCAGTTCTTC. Its protein is CSARDPEPRRRGSYNEQFF.

This clonotype came up a few times. This chain connects TRBV11-2 to TRBJ2-5, with a weak D call TRBD1 (6 bases). The CDR3 contains 15 residues. Between the trimmed V and J ends, which lost 0 bases and 0 bases, there was a span of 8 bases. Per the germline V gene, CDR1 is SGHAT and CDR2 is FQNNGV. This CDR3 is CASSLDQGYQETQYF. The CDR3 DNA sequence: TGTGCCAGCAGCTTAGATCAGGGGTACCAAGAGACCCAGTACTTC.

The gene calls are TRBV7-9 and TRBJ1-4, with a tentative D call TRBD1 (6 bases). The CDR3 totals 17 residues. The V end was cut by 5 bases, the J end by 0 bases, with 16 bases between. CDR1 and CDR2 (germline): SEHNR, FQNEAQ (reference sequence). The CDR3 DNA is TGTGCCAGCAGCGATACTGGGACACTTGCAACTAATGAAAAACTGTTTTTT. This sequence encodes CASSDTGTLATNEKLFF. Drawing the rest from reference TRBV7-9 and TRBJ1-4, the complete variable domain is DTGVSQNPRHKITKRGQNVTFRCDPISEHNRLYWYRQTLGQGPEFLTYFQNEAQLEKSRLLSDRFSAERPKGSFSTLEIQRTEQGDSAMYLCASSDTGTLATNEKLFFGSGTQLSVL.

The chain uses TRBV10-3 and TRBJ1-1, with a weak D call TRBD1 (5 bases). Germline-derived CDR1 and CDR2 are ENHRY and SYGVKD. The CDR3 runs to 17 residues. Deletions cut 0 bases from V and 0 bases from J, with 14 bases between. The CDR3 reads CAISESSGLEMNTEAFF. The CDR3, as DNA: TGTGCCATCAGTGAGTCGTCGGGGCTGGAGATGAACACTGAAGCTTTCTTT.

This clonotype occurred many times. The chain links TRBV7-2 to TRBJ2-7, with D perhaps TRBD2 (5 bases). The ends were cut back, 2 bases at V and 6 bases at J, with 14 bases in the middle. Germline V CDR1 and CDR2: SGHTA, FQGNSA. CDR3 length equals 14 residues. The CDR3 region has the DNA TGTGCCAGCAGCTTACAGCGTAGCGTCTCCGAGCAGTACTTC. Translation gives CASSLQRSVSEQYF.

This clonotype came up a few times. The J gene is TRBJ2-3, the V gene TRBV4-3, with a tentative D call TRBD2 (5 bases). The CDR3 totals 14 residues. The V gene's germline CDR1 is LGHNA and CDR2 YSLEER. V was trimmed by 0 bases and J by 9 bases, leaving 13 bases between them. CDR3 protein: CASSQDRRSGTQYF. The CDR3 DNA reads TGCGCCAGCAGCCAAGATCGTCGTTCGGGGACGCAGTATTTT.

The genes are TRBV3-1 and TRBJ2-1; tentatively, D is TRBD2 (5 bases). The tail of the sequence fits TRBJ2-5 better, so the J call may be wrong. Germline V gene data show CDR1 as LGHDT and CDR2 as YNNKEL (reference sequence). CDR3 length: 13 residues. CDR3 coding DNA: TGTGCCAGCAGACCTAGCCCCAAAGAGACCCAGTACTTC. Amino acid sequence: CASRPSPKETQYF.

This clonotype turned up a few times. The rearrangement uses TRBV28 and TRBJ2-5, with TRBD1 matching over 7 bases. CDR3 length equals 13 residues. The V gene's germline CDR1 is MDHEN and CDR2 SYDVKM. V dropped 11 bases and J dropped 1; count of bases not matched to a gene: 7. CDR3 sequence: CAGKRQGQETQYF. The CDR3 DNA follows: TGTGCCGGTAAAAGACAGGGCCAAGAGACCCAGTACTTC. Complete variable domain (other parts from reference TRBV28 and TRBJ2-5): DVKVTQSSRYLVKRTGEKVFLECVQDMDHENMFWYRQDPGLGLRLIYFSYDVKMKEKGDIPEGYSVSREKKERFSLILESASTNQTSMYLCAGKRQGQETQYFGPGTRLLVL.

Worth noting for this clonotype: One end of the junction is discordant with germline, which a read error may explain. The rearrangement uses TRBV11-1 and TRBJ2-1; 7 nucleotides agree with TRBD2. The CDR3 is made up of 16 amino acids. CDR1 is SGHAT, CDR2 FQDESV, per germline (reference sequence). CDR3 residues: CASSWGLAGLYNEQIF. In nucleotides, the CDR3 is TGTGCCAGCAGCTGGGGATTAGCGGGCCTCTACAATGAGCAGATCTTC. The full variable domain, with the rest looked up from reference TRBV11-1 and TRBJ2-1, is EAEVAQSPRYKITEKSQAVAFWCDPISGHATLYWYRQILGQGPELLVQFQDESVVDDSQLPKDRFSAERLKGVDSTLKIQPAELGDSAMYLCASSWGLAGLYNEQIFGPGTRLTVL.

V gene TRBV9 combines with J gene TRBJ2-5; TRBD2 is a possible D gene (6 bases). Gene TRBJ2-1 matches the end of the DNA better, so the J call may be wrong. The CDR3 is 16 residues long. Germline CDR1 reads SGDLS; CDR2 reads YYNGEE. CDR3 residues: CASSVVFLGTGNEQFF. Written as DNA, the CDR3 is TGTGCCAGCAGCGTAGTTTTCCTCGGGACTGGAAATGAGCAGTTCTTC.

This clonotype has more than one count but fewer than ten. The rearrangement links TRBV9 to TRBJ2-1; the D gene is possibly TRBD1 (6 bases). CDR3 size: 17 residues. V was pared by 0 bases and J by 0 bases, with 13 bases between. The V gene's germline CDR1 is SGDLS and CDR2 YYNGEE. CDR3 loop: CASSVGGARGSYNEQFF. The CDR3 DNA reads TGTGCCAGCAGCGTAGGAGGGGCCAGGGGCTCCTACAATGAGCAGTTCTTC.

The sample holds a few counts of this clonotype. At one of its ends the junction is not consistent with the germline gene, which may arise from a read error. The CDR3 DNA sequence: TGTGCCAGCAGTCACTCTGGGGGCTGGGGCACAGATACGCAGTATTTT. It codes for CASSHSGGWGTDTQYF. This chain uses TRBV6-2 or TRBV6-3 with TRBJ2-3; D is possibly TRBD1 (6 bases). This CDR3 spans 16 amino acids. Germline V gives CDR1 MNHEY, CDR2 SVGEGT.

This clonotype was counted a few times. The gene calls are TRBV7-2 and TRBJ2-5, with 9 nucleotides matching TRBD2. The J call could be wrong; TRBJ2-1 is a better fit for the DNA end. The CDR3 extends over 16 amino acids. Germline V lookup: CDR1 SGHTA, CDR2 FQGNSA. The CDR3 region is CASSLDGASGTYEQFF. The CDR3 coding sequence is TGTGCCAGCAGCTTAGATGGGGCTAGCGGGACGTATGAGCAGTTCTTC.

V is TRBV7-2 and J is TRBJ2-4; 9 bases are shared with TRBD2. With V trimmed by 2 bases and J by 0 bases, 5 bases remained unmatched. The CDR3 totals 17 residues. Germline V lookup: CDR1 SGHTA, CDR2 FQGNSA. CDR3 loop: CASSLYPSGIAKNIQYF. For the CDR3, the DNA is TGTGCCAGCAGCTTATATCCTAGCGGGATAGCCAAAAACATTCAGTACTTC.

This chain links TRBV28 with TRBJ2-5; D is perhaps TRBD2 (6 bases). The end of the DNA fits TRBJ2-7 better, so the J call may be wrong. This CDR3 has 15 residues. Germline values: CDR1 MDHEN, CDR2 SYDVKM. CDR3 in amino acids: CASTHDRDFSYEQYF. The CDR3 DNA is TGTGCCAGCACCCATGATCGGGACTTTTCCTACGAGCAGTACTTC.

This clonotype was recorded a few times. This sequence joins TRBV2 and TRBJ1-5; TRBD1 might be the D (5 bases). With 6 bases removed from V and 3 bases from J, the gap between germline ends came to 18 bases. The CDR3 sequence is 16 residues long. Germline V CDR1 and CDR2: SNHLY, FYNNEI. CDR3 loop: CASRGGSLRNNQPQHF. The CDR3 nucleotides read TGTGCCAGCAGGGGGGGTAGCCTAAGGAACAATCAGCCCCAGCATTTT. Together with reference TRBV2 and TRBJ1-5, the CDR3 gives the full variable domain: EPEVTQTPSHQVTQMGQEVILRCVPISNHLYFYWYRQILGQKVEFLVSFYNNEISEKSEIFDDQFSVERPDGSNFTLKIRSTKLEDSAMYFCASRGGSLRNNQPQHFGDGTRLSIL.

The rearrangement uses TRBV3-1 and TRBJ1-5; no clear D. In germline, CDR1 is LGHDT, CDR2 YNNKEL (reference sequence). The V and J ends lost 4 bases and 5 bases respectively, with 9 bases between them. The CDR3 contains 13 residues. The CDR3 loop is CASSLTGHQPQHF. The CDR3 nucleotides read TGTGCCAGCAGCCTCACTGGACATCAGCCCCAGCATTTT.

This clonotype was observed a handful of times. CDR3 in amino acids: CASSPGTSAFPETQYF. The CDR3 nucleotides are TGTGCCAGCAGCCCCGGGACTAGCGCCTTCCCAGAGACCCAGTACTTC. This chain joins TRBV5-4 and TRBJ2-5; 10 bases are a match to TRBD2. The CDR3 length is 16 residues. J lost 4 bases, V lost 4 bases, and 10 bases had no gene match. The germline V gene encodes CDR1 SGHNT and CDR2 YYREEE (reference sequence).

The V and J genes are TRBV7-9 and TRBJ2-5; 7 positions agree with TRBD1. Germline trimming cut 5 bases from V and 2 bases from J; bases unmatched to any gene: 17. CDR3 size: 18 residues. Germline CDR1 and CDR2: SEHNR and FQNEAQ (reference sequence). CDR3 in DNA: TGTGCCAGCAGCCCGACCCACGACAGGGTGGGTGGACAAGAGACCCAGTACTTC. Protein product: CASSPTHDRVGGQETQYF.

This clonotype was detected many times. This chain links TRBV20-1 with TRBJ1-2, with D hard to call. CDR3 length: 12 amino acids. V was clipped by 3 bases and J by 6 bases, with 11 bases between them. The V gene's germline CDR1 is DFQATT and CDR2 SNEGSKA (reference sequence). Here the CDR3 reads CSASRRSNGYTF. CDR3 DNA: TGCAGTGCTAGTAGAAGGTCCAATGGCTACACCTTC.

V usage is TRBV6-6 and J usage is TRBJ2-3; possibly TRBD1 for D (6 bases). CDR1 and CDR2 from the germline V gene are MNHNY and SVGAGI (reference sequence). The CDR3 loop spans 15 amino acids. Trimming cost V 8 bases and J 2 bases, with 17 bases left between them. DNA of the CDR3: TGTGCCAGCCGAAATGGGGACACCTTCACAGATACGCAGTATTTT. This encodes CASRNGDTFTDTQYF.

This clonotype has at least ten counts. The chain links TRBV28 to TRBJ2-7; 11 bases are shared with TRBD2. V lost 8 bases and J lost 7; bases outside the gene matches: 4. The CDR3 contains 12 residues. Per germline, CDR1 MDHEN and CDR2 SYDVKM. The CDR3 is CASGRLAGEQYF. Written as DNA, the CDR3 is TGTGCCAGCGGCCGACTAGCGGGGGAGCAGTACTTC.

The V and J genes are TRBV6-5 and TRBJ2-4, with 16 bases fitting TRBD2. V was clipped by 6 bases and J by 7 bases; unmatched bases: 6. The CDR3 runs 16 residues. From germline, CDR1 is MNHEY and CDR2 SVGAGI. CDR3 bases: TGTGCCAGCAGAGGGACTAGCGGGGGGGCGTATAACATTCAGTACTTC. Its protein is CASRGTSGGAYNIQYF.

The chain has TRBV27 and TRBJ1-4; TRBD1 is a possible D gene (5 bases). The V and J ends lost 2 bases and 3 bases respectively, with 10 bases between them. CDR1 and CDR2 (germline): MNHEY, SMNVEV (reference sequence). The CDR3 has 15 amino acids. CDR3 DNA: TGTGCCAGCAGTTTACGTGGGGCTCCTAATGAAAAACTGTTTTTT. This sequence encodes CASSLRGAPNEKLFF.

This clonotype turned up a few times. The chain has TRBV27 and TRBJ2-1, with D perhaps matching TRBD2 (5 bases). Trimming stripped 0 bases from V and 8 bases from J, with 8 bases between. This CDR3 comprises 13 residues. CDR1 and CDR2 (germline): MNHEY, SMNVEV (reference sequence). CDR3 amino acids: CASSLSDSHEQFF. CDR3 DNA: TGTGCCAGCAGTTTATCGGACTCCCATGAGCAGTTCTTC.

This clonotype has only a few counts. This chain connects TRBV15 to TRBJ1-2, with D possibly matching TRBD1 (6 bases). Trimming cost V 0 bases and J 8 bases, with 7 bases left between them. Per germline, CDR1 LNHNV and CDR2 YYDKDF (reference sequence). This CDR3 region has 12 residues. The CDR3 DNA sequence: TGTGCCACCAGCAGAGACAGGGGAGGCTACACCTTC. Protein: CATSRDRGGYTF.

This clonotype was counted only a few times. The chain carries TRBV29-1 and TRBJ2-2, with 9 bases matching TRBD1. Per germline, CDR1 SQVTM and CDR2 ANQGSEA. V was pared by 7 bases and J by 3 bases, with 9 bases of the junction left unmatched. The CDR3 totals 15 residues. CDR3 sequence (DNA): TGCAGCGCTGGGACAGGGCCTGCTCACACCGGGGAGCTGTTTTTT. Amino acids: CSAGTGPAHTGELFF.

The chain has TRBV7-9 and TRBJ1-6; TRBD1 might be the D (5 bases). Looked up from germline, CDR1 is SEHNR and CDR2 is FQNEAQ (reference sequence). This CDR3 region has 15 residues. Trimming removed 2 bases from V and 3 bases from J, with 8 bases in between. CDR3 amino acids: CASSLRQIYNSPLHF. CDR3 coding DNA: TGTGCCAGCAGCTTACGACAGATCTATAATTCACCCCTCCACTTT.